This paragraph reports one T cell receptor (beta chain). The target antigen is unknown. V dropped 4 bases and J dropped 5; count of bases not matched to a gene: 13. There are 16 residues in the CDR3. Germline lookup yields CDR1 SGDLS and CDR2 YYNGEE. TCRdb re-derived calls from the 5' RACE reads in MiXCR, one entry per CDR3 protein. Of 400,000 to 500,000 distinct CDR3 sequences in the sample, roughly 20% were seen once. These data belong to a study of identical twins. Study conclusions and caveats: Diverse VJ usage suggested most zero-insertion clonotypes were not invariant T cells. Cord blood's abundant beta clonotypes had fewer insertions, unlike memory repertoires.

V gene TRBV9 combines with J gene TRBJ2-7, with 9 bases aligning to TRBD1. The sequence came from a man aged 45-65 years in good health. The sequencing sample was made of naive T cells sorted from blood. Here the CDR3 DNA reads TGTGCCAGCAGCTCCGCCCCGGGACAGGGCATCCACGAGCAGTACTTC. Amino acids: CASSSAPGQGIHEQYF.